The clone carrying this TCR beta chain was observed a few times. The antigen is undetermined. This specimen belongs to a study of early T cells in non-severe SARS-CoV-2 infection. Overall study results and limits: Using VDJdb, the matching emphasized anti-spike CD8 responses while missing private and CD4 specificities.

The TCR library protocol was used to attach unique molecular identifiers. These identifiers were attached to individual cDNA molecules. TCRdb fed the 5' RACE reads into MiXCR, producing one record per CDR3 protein. The table lists about 32,000 distinct CDR3 sequences, roughly 9.2% of them singletons. The CDR3 runs 17 residues. V was pared by 1 base and J by 6 bases, with 22 bases between. Sequencing input: whole blood. The TCR sequence derives from an adult who was a healthcare worker with PCR-confirmed SARS-CoV-2 infection or an uninfected control (not recorded which). The chain uses TRBV12-3 or TRBV12-4 and TRBJ2-7; D could derive from TRBD1 or TRBD2 (5 bases each). CDR3 sequence (DNA): TGTGCCAGCAGTTTAGTAATTGGGGATGGGGGTTTTGGCGAGCAGTACTTC. Its translation is CASSLVIGDGGFGEQYF.